This T cell receptor (beta chain) was recovered during a study of regulatory T cells in long-lasting Graves disease. This clonotype was seen a few times. Its cognate antigen is unknown. The trim removed 1 base at V and 4 bases at J, leaving 11 bases unmatched. The CDR3 runs 17 residues. CDR1 and CDR2 (germline): LNHNV, YYDKDF (reference sequence). Time point described: newly diagnosed GD, antithyroid drugs for less than 3 months. RNA isolated from PBMCs was used to make the TCR library. Whole-study findings and limits: Patients with persistent Graves' had lower TCR diversity than newly diagnosed patients.

The authors built TCR beta libraries using iRepertoire HTBI primers and Arm-PCR of CDR3 regions. TCRdb re-called the multiplex PCR reads with MiXCR, one entry per CDR3 protein. The profile covers 520,000 or so distinct CDR3 sequences, with 12% appearing a single time and roughly 9.3% taken by the ten largest. The sample was also linked to a second study, of T cells in Graves' hyperthyroidism and ophthalmopathy.

The chain recombines TRBV15 with TRBJ2-3, with 7 bases identical to TRBD2. The sequenced sample was peripheral blood mononuclear cells (PBMCs), obtained at new diagnosis, from a patient treated with antithyroid drugs. This sequence was found in a woman younger than 45 with Graves disease. The CDR3 sequence: CATSRVGGSLAADTQYF. In DNA, the CDR3 is TGTGCCACCAGCAGAGTTGGCGGGAGCTTGGCAGCAGATACGCAGTATTTT.